This T cell receptor beta chain is from a study of T cell responses to AZD1222 COVID-19 vaccine (dated by TCRdb to about 2021). At the level of the whole study: AZD1222 recipients given second doses at about 4 weeks or at about 12 weeks were pooled, since spike-specific TCR depth and breadth were not found to differ between the two schedules. TCR sequencing covered roughly 230 trial participants: approximately 200 given two doses of AZD1222 and 26 given two doses of MenACWY control vaccine. Trial participants were enrolled by age into subgroups of 18-55, 56-69 and 70-plus years, and roughly 150, 30 and 60 TCR-sequenced participants, respectively, were included in these subgroups. Here is what the overall study found, with its caveats: Because no day 14 peak-response samples were available, repertoires were characterized only after the peak T cell response. After two AZD1222 doses, both the breadth and the depth of spike-specific TCRs were significantly higher than at day 0 and than in MenACWY recipients. CD4 TCRs associated with the vaccine covered the entire spike protein, and the dominant responses were in regions 160-218 and 743-854. Reportedly, close to half of the unique spike-specific TCRs recognized epitopes lying outside the regions that are mutated in the B.1.351 and B.1.1.7 variants. Participants were mostly white British, with more females than males. The authors suggested clonal diversity may have been underestimated. In the small 56-69-year group, the increase in depth fell short of significance, most likely because of low power. Only a handful of AZD1222 recipients were SARS-CoV-2 seropositive at baseline, limiting conclusions about previously exposed vaccinees.

Spanning cysteine to phenylalanine, the CDR3 consists of 14 amino acids. Of all the DNA, just the CDR3 is kept, 42 bases in frame from base 1. The trim is 5 bases for V and 5 bases for J, with a gap of 11 bases between the germline ends. CDR1 and CDR2 (KGHDR, SFDVKD) derive from the germline V gene. Sample time point, as interpreted from the label and publication: baseline before first vaccination. Samples from vaccinated people were obtained from the UK trials COV001 and COV002, which included a single-blind randomized controlled phase 2/3 trial of AZD1222 (ChAdOx1 nCoV-19) in healthy adults. Trial participant PBMC samples were collected at day 0 and day 28 after the second dose for TCRbeta chain sequencing. The count of this clone is one. Its binding antigen is unknown. There are no base qualities to consult, and no much larger clone falls within one base. The CDR3 regions of human TCRbeta chains were analyzed by immunosequencing. The original methods were these. Repertoire TCRs were matched against a reference library of SARS-CoV-2-specific TCRs generated with the MIRA antigen-specificity platform. Breadth was defined as the fraction of unique TCRs that were SARS-CoV-2-associated. Depth was defined as the fraction of total T cells that were SARS-CoV-2-associated. Each spike-specific TCR was assigned to its reactive spike region and to a CD4 or CD8 class using the MIRA data. Log10-transformed breadth and depth values were compared by one-way ANOVA with Sidak's multiple comparisons tests. TCRdb carries this immuneACCESS record with in-frame sequences only. Its versions omit some clonotypes, under half of them owing to an unresolved V gene in the studies checked, with the rest unexplained. V, J and clone size are those of that table, while D and trimming were read from the DNA. The sample data list more than 80,000 clones, and roughly 90% of these were observed just once. Around 5.8% of the sample is taken by the ten largest.

The specimen was peripheral blood, collected on day 0 of AZD1222 vaccination. The receptor was isolated from an adult in good health. The chain was built from TRBV24-1 and TRBJ2-2; the D gene identity is not certain. The encoded CDR3 is CATSAPEKTGELFF. The base sequence is TGTGCCACCAGTGCCCCGGAGAAAACCGGGGAGCTGTTTTTT.